This T cell receptor (beta chain) is from a study of blood T cell repertoires in COVID-19. Germline CDR1 and CDR2: SGHRS and YFSETQ. V lost 0 bases and J 4 bases, leaving 8 bases between the germline ends. The length of the CDR3 is 14 residues. Assay used: immunoSEQ multiplex PCR; TCRdb lists only in-frame clones, some missing. The repertoire holds more than 150,000 clones, with approximately 86% as singletons. The J gene is TRBJ1-3, the V gene TRBV5-1; D is perhaps TRBD1 (6 bases). The sequenced sample was peripheral blood. This receptor was identified in a man between 60 and 75 years old with acute or convalescent COVID-19. The CDR3 sequence: CASSLGTEGNTIYF. Written as DNA, the CDR3 is TGCGCCAGCAGCTTGGGGACAGAAGGAAACACCATATATTTT.